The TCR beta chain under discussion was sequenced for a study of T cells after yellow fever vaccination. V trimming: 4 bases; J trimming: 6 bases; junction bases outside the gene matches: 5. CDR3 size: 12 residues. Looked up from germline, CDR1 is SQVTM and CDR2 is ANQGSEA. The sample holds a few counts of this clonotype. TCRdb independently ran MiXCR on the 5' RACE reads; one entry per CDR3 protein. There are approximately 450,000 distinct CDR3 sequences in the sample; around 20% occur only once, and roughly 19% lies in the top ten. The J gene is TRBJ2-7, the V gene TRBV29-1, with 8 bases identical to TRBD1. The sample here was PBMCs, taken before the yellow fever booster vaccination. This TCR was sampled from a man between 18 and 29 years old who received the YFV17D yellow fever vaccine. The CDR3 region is CSVGQGAREQYF. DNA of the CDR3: TGCAGCGTTGGGCAGGGGGCGCGCGAGCAGTACTTC.